This T cell receptor (beta chain) was obtained from a study of T-cell memory formation after mild COVID-19. This clonotype was counted a few times. What it binds is not known. 5'RACE, which relied on constant-segment primers, yielded TCR alpha and TCR beta cDNA libraries carrying sample barcodes and UMIs. In TCRdb, the 5' RACE reads were re-called with MiXCR into one record per CDR3 protein. In the table there are 150,000 to 200,000 distinct CDR3 sequences, about 9.9% of which are singletons. Whole-study results and caveats: Clones that got smaller from day 15 to 85 had even CD4/CD8, while clones growing later tipped toward CD4+.

The CDR3 spans 14 residues. Germline V gene data show CDR1 as MGHRA and CDR2 as YSYEKL. V was pared by 4 bases and J by 5 bases, with 11 bases between. Sequences were obtained from PBMCs or a T cell subset sorted from them (not recorded which). The rearrangement uses TRBV4-1 and TRBJ1-4; a weak D match, TRBD1 (6 bases). The origin of this receptor is a man aged 18 to 35 who had mild COVID-19 (a few samples of this study predate the infection). Cell type and time point are not known. CDR3 nucleotides: TGCGCCAGCAGCCGCGGACAGATGAATGAAAAACTGTTTTTT. Protein: CASSRGQMNEKLFF.